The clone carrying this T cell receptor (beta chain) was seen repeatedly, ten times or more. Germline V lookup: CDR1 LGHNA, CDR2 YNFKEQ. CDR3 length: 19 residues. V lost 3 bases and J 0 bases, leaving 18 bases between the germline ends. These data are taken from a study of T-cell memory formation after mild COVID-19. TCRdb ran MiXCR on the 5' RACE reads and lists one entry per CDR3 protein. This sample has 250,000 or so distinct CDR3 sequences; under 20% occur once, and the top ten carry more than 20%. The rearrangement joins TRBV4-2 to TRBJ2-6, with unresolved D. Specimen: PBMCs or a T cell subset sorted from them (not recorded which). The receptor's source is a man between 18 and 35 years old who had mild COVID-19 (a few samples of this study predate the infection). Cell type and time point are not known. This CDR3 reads CASSQARPGRASGANVLTF. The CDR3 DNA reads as TGTGCCAGCAGCCAGGCTAGACCTGGTCGGGCCTCTGGGGCCAACGTCCTGACTTTC.